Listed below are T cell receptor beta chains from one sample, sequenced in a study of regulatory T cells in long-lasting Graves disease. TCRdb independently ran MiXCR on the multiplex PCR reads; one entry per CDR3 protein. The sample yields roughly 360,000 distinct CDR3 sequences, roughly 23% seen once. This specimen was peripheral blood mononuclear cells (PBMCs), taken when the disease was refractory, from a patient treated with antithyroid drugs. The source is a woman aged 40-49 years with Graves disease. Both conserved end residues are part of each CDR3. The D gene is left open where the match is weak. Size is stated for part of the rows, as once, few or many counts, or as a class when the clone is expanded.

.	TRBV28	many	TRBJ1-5	TGTGCCAGCAGTTTATTCCAGGGAAGACAGCCCCAGCATTTT	CASSLFQGRQPQHF
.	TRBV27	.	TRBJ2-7	TGTGCCAGCAGTCGAACAGTAGTTAATTTCTACGAGCAGTACTTC	CASSRTVVNFYEQYF
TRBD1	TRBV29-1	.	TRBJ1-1	TGCAGCGTCGTTAGATTCGTCGGGACAGGTATGAACACTGAAGCTTTCTTT	CSVVRFVGTGMNTEAFF
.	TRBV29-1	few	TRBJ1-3	TGCAGCTCCCGGACCGGCAACACCATATATTTT	CSSRTGNTIYF
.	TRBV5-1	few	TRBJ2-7	TGCGCCAGCAGCTTGCAAGGGTACGGCTACGAGCAGTACTTC	CASSLQGYGYEQYF
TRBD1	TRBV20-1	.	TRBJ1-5	TGCAGTGCTAGAGTAGTAGCCGGGACAGGAGACAATCAGCCCCAGCATTTT	CSARVVAGTGDNQPQHF
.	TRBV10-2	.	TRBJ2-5	TGCGCCAGCAGTAGACAGGGGGCAGGAGCTAGCGGGGATCAAGAGACCCAGTACTTC	CASSRQGAGASGDQETQYF
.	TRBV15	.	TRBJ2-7	TGTGCCACCAGCAGAGATTGGGAAGTCGGGGGAGAGGGCGAGCAGTACTTC	CATSRDWEVGGEGEQYF
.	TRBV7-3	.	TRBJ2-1	TGTGCCAGCAGCTTTCCCGGACTTTACAATGAGCAGTTCTTC	CASSFPGLYNEQFF
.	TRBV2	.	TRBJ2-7	TGTGCCAGCAGTGCGGGTTACTGGGGGACCGAGCAGTACTTC	CASSAGYWGTEQYF